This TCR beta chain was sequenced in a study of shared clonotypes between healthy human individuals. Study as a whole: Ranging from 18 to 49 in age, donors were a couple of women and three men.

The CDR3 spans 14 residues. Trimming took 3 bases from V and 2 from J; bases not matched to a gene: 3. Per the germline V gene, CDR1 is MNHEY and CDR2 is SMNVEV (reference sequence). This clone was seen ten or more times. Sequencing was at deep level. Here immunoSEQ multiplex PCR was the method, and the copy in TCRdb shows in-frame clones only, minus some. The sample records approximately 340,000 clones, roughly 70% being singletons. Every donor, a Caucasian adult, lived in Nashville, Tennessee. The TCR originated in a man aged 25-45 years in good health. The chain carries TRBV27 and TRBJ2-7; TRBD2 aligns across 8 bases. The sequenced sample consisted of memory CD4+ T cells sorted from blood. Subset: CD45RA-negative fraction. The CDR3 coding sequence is TGTGCCAGCAGTTTCTGGACTAGCCCCTACGAGCAGTACTTC. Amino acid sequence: CASSFWTSPYEQYF.